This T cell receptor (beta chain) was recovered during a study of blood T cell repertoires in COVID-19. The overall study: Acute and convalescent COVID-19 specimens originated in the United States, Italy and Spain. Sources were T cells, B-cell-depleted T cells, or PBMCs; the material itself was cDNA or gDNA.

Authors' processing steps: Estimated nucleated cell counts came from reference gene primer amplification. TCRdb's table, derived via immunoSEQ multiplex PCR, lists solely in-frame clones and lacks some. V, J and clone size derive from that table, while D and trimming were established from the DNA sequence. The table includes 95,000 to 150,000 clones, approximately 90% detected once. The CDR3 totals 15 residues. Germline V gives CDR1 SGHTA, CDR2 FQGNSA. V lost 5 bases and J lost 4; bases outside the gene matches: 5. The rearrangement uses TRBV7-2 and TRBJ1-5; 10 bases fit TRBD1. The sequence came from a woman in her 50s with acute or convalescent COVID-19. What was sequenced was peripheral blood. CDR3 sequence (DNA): TGTGCCAGCAGCGGAGGACAGGGGGGAAATCAGCCCCAGCATTTT. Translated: CASSGGQGGNQPQHF.